Listed here is a single TCR beta chain. The antigen is unknown. V lost 0 bases, J lost 0 bases, and 12 bases lay in between. The length of the CDR3 is 16 residues. The germline gives CDR1 MNHEY, CDR2 SVGAGI. This sample was included in a study of identifying expanded T cells in peripheral blood. Notes on the study in general: Differentially abundant clones: 1 to 1.5 between replicates, about 15 at approximately 14 days, less than 25 at four.

Collection occurred without any documented infections or immune events in donors. Assay: immunoSEQ multiplex PCR; the TCRdb copy retains only in-frame clones and omits some. The table includes tens of thousands of clones, about four fifths detected once. The sample taken for sequencing was blood. The sequence was obtained from a person between 18 and 75 years old in good health. The chain uses TRBV6-5 and TRBJ2-7; D uncertain. CDR3 residues: CASSYSPGRSSYEQYF. DNA of the CDR3: TGTGCCAGCAGTTACTCTCCTGGACGGAGCTCCTACGAGCAGTACTTC.